A single T cell receptor beta chain is shown here with its context. What it binds is unknown. UMI labels and 5' RACE were used to prepare the TRB cDNA libraries. From its re-call of the 5' RACE reads, TCRdb lists each CDR3 protein once, without DNA. Its listing shows roughly 99,000 distinct CDR3 sequences. The data were taken from a study of CXCR3-negative and CXCR3-positive naive CD8 T cells. Overall study: A total of 110 million to 150 million TRB reads was generated, with about 1.5 +/- 0.3 million per library. Whole-study findings and limits: Within a donor, both naive subsets shared TRBV-TRBJ usage, unlike memory cells. The study found CXCR3 expression partially decreased after cryopreservation and ran most assays on fresh PBMCs. Naive CXCR3-positive cells had TRB CDR3s more hydrophobic than those of CXCR3-negative naive cells.

Triplicate sorting captured 300,000 cells each from every CD8+ T cell subset. CDR3 length: 16 amino acids. Germline CDR1 SGHAT, CDR2 FQNNGV. This chain uses TRBV11-2 with TRBJ2-3; TCRdb's D gene call, TRBD1, goes unchecked for lack of DNA. The source of this sequence is a human donor in good health. Some clones in this sample may be carry-over from other donors' samples. Sequenced input: naive CXCR3+ CD8+ T cells from blood. Stated subset: CD45RO-CCR7+CD27+CD95- naive CD8+ T cells expressing CXCR3 (TNR3+). The CDR3 sequence is CASSALGRAPTDTQYF.